These T cell receptor beta chains were read from a single sample in a study of blood T cell repertoires in COVID-19. Assay used: immunoSEQ multiplex PCR; TCRdb lists only in-frame clones, some missing. The sample yields 80,000 or so clones, almost 85% seen once. Input material: peripheral blood. The receptor set was obtained from a man aged 45-65 years with COVID-19, enrolled during active disease. Each CDR3 is given with its conserved first and last residue. The D gene is left open where the match is weak. The listing skips clone size in some rows; elsewhere it reads once, few, many or a size class.

J gene | clone size | D gene | V gene | CDR3 protein | CDR3 DNA
TRBJ1-4 | - | TRBD1 | TRBV5-1 | CASSLTGTGFRKLFF | TGCGCCAGCAGCTTAACCGGGACAGGGTTTCGAAAACTGTTTTTT
TRBJ1-4 | once | - | TRBV20-1 | CSARSNEKLFF | TGCAGTGCTAGGAGTAATGAAAAACTGTTTTTT
TRBJ2-1 | - | - | TRBV7-3 | CASSLVGGREQFF | TGTGCCAGCAGCCTTGTCGGAGGGCGTGAGCAGTTCTTC
TRBJ2-2 | - | TRBD2 | TRBV28 | CASSTGAGGLHTGELFF | TGTGCCAGCAGCACTGGGGCGGGGGGCCTTCACACCGGGGAGCTGTTTTTT
TRBJ1-5 | - | - | TRBV6-6 | CASNDRDTNQPQHF | TGTGCCAGCAACGACCGGGACACTAATCAGCCCCAGCATTTT
TRBJ1-2 | - | TRBD1 | TRBV27 | CASSLTGVGGYTF | TGTGCCAGCAGTCTCACAGGGGTGGGTGGCTACACCTTC
TRBJ2-5 | - | - | TRBV28 | CASSYWSKETQYF | TGTGCCAGCAGTTACTGGAGTAAAGAGACCCAGTACTTC
TRBJ2-5 | - | TRBD1 | TRBV5-1 | CASSPRDRETQYF | TGCGCCAGCAGCCCCCGGGACAGGGAGACCCAGTACTTC
TRBJ1-2 | - | TRBD1 | TRBV27 | CASSAAGTGGAGGYTF | TGTGCCAGCAGTGCAGCCGGGACAGGGGGCGCGGGTGGCTACACCTTC
TRBJ2-7 | - | - | TRBV18 | CASSPTGLRSYEQYF | TGTGCCAGCTCACCAACAGGGTTGCGCTCCTACGAGCAGTACTTC
TRBJ1-5 | - | TRBD1 | TRBV5-1 | CASSLGLGQAGQPQHF | TGCGCCAGCAGCTTGGGACTGGGACAGGCAGGTCAGCCCCAGCATTTT
TRBJ1-1 | - | - | TRBV2 | CASSESGFYTEAFF | TGTGCCAGCAGTGAATCGGGGTTCTACACTGAAGCTTTCTTT
TRBJ1-6 | - | TRBD1 | TRBV6-5 | CASRQGQLYNSPLHF | TGTGCCAGCAGACAGGGACAGCTCTATAATTCACCCCTCCACTTT
TRBJ1-1 | - | - | TRBV27 | CASSPPQGRGTEAFF | TGTGCCAGCAGTCCGCCCCAGGGGAGGGGGACTGAAGCTTTCTTT
TRBJ2-7 | - | TRBD2 | TRBV7-6 | CASSSTSGGSGEQYF | TGTGCCAGCAGCTCCACTAGCGGGGGGTCGGGCGAGCAGTACTTC
TRBJ2-7 | - | - | TRBV2 | CASSVILFEQYF | TGTGCCAGCAGTGTGATCCTATTCGAGCAGTACTTC
TRBJ2-6 | - | TRBD1 | TRBV24-1 | CATSDADRTGANVLTF | TGTGCCACCAGTGATGCGGACAGGACTGGGGCCAACGTCCTGACTTTC
TRBJ2-7 | - | - | TRBV7-9 | CASSFRGAYEQYF | TGTGCCAGCAGCTTTCGAGGAGCCTACGAGCAGTACTTC
TRBJ2-1 | - | - | TRBV7-9 | CASQGPEVRHEQFF | TGTGCCAGCCAGGGGCCCGAGGTGCGCCATGAGCAGTTCTTC
TRBJ2-5 | - | - | TRBV5-6 | CASSLLWETQYF | TGTGCCAGCAGCCTACTCTGGGAGACCCAGTACTTC
TRBJ1-6 | - | - | TRBV2 | CASSREGDSPLHF | TGTGCCAGCAGTAGGGAGGGAGATTCACCCCTCCACTTT
TRBJ1-1 | - | - | TRBV21-1 | CASSKARGGLVGTEAFF | TGTGCCAGCAGCAAAGCGAGGGGGGGTTTGGTGGGGACTGAAGCTTTCTTT
TRBJ2-2 | - | - | TRBV29-1 | CSVVNSNTGELFF | TGCAGCGTTGTTAACTCTAACACCGGGGAGCTGTTTTTT
TRBJ2-7 | - | TRBD2 | TRBV2 | CASSDRGGVYEQYF | TGTGCCAGCAGTGATCGGGGAGGGGTCTACGAGCAGTACTTC
TRBJ2-5 | - | TRBD2 | TRBV20-1 | CSASPSGETQYF | TGCAGTGCTAGTCCTAGCGGAGAGACCCAGTACTTC
TRBJ1-6 | - | TRBD1 | TRBV30 | CAWSISQGGNSPLHF | TGTGCCTGGAGTATTTCACAGGGGGGGAATTCACCCCTCCACTTT
TRBJ1-4 | - | - | TRBV28 | CASSFSMTAQGEKLFF | TGTGCCAGCAGTTTCTCCATGACGGCCCAGGGGGAAAAACTGTTTTTT
TRBJ2-1 | - | TRBD2 | TRBV7-9 | CASSLQRLAGGQVEQFF | TGTGCCAGCAGCTTACAAAGACTAGCGGGTGGACAGGTTGAGCAGTTCTTC
TRBJ1-4 | - | - | TRBV28 | CASSWQGGRNEKLFF | TGTGCCAGCAGTTGGCAGGGTGGTCGAAATGAAAAACTGTTTTTT
TRBJ2-2 | - | TRBD2 | TRBV19 | CASSIWGRARTGELFF | TGTGCCAGTAGTATCTGGGGGAGGGCACGAACCGGGGAGCTGTTTTTT
TRBJ2-6 | - | - | TRBV19 | CASCRVGANVLTF | TGTGCCAGTTGTCGGGTCGGGGCCAACGTCCTGACTTTC
TRBJ2-2 | - | TRBD2 | TRBV18 | CASSPDGLAGGPGTGELFF | TGTGCCAGCTCACCAGACGGACTAGCGGGAGGGCCTGGGACCGGGGAGCTGTTTTTT
TRBJ1-5 | - | TRBD1 | TRBV11-3 | CASSLADLKEGADQPQHF | TGTGCCAGCAGCTTAGCGGACTTAAAGGAGGGGGCAGATCAGCCCCAGCATTTT
TRBJ2-7 | - | TRBD1 | TRBV5-1 | CASSLGQGFGYEQYF | TGCGCCAGCAGCTTGGGACAGGGGTTCGGCTACGAGCAGTACTTC
TRBJ1-1 | - | - | TRBV6-2/TRBV6-3 | CASSYASREGKAFF | TGTGCCAGCAGTTACGCTTCCCGGGAGGGGAAAGCTTTCTTT
TRBJ2-3 | - | TRBD2 | TRBV5-3 | CARSRATRANTSGSTDTQYF | TGTGCCAGAAGCCGCGCAACCCGCGCAAACACTAGCGGGAGCACAGATACGCAGTATTTT
TRBJ1-3 | - | - | TRBV3-1/TRBV3-2 | CASRPSSGNTIYF | TGTGCCAGCAGACCTAGCTCTGGAAACACCATATATTTT
TRBJ1-6 | - | - | TRBV25-1 | CASSDPGIGSPLHF | TGTGCCAGCAGTGACCCGGGAATCGGTTCACCCCTCCACTTT
TRBJ1-2 | - | - | TRBV5-1 | CASQGLGGNGYTF | TGCGCCAGCCAAGGACTGGGGGGGAATGGCTACACCTTC
TRBJ2-1 | - | - | TRBV7-6 | CASSSGGFSYNEQFF | TGTGCCAGCAGCTCCGGAGGTTTTTCCTACAATGAGCAGTTCTTC
TRBJ2-7 | - | - | TRBV15 | CATSRTTGSSEQYF | TGTGCCACCAGCCGCACAACAGGGTCCAGCGAGCAGTACTTC
TRBJ2-1 | once | - | TRBV10-2 | CASSETLRGSRDNEQFF | TGCGCCAGCAGTGAGACCCTCCGGGGGAGTAGGGACAATGAGCAGTTCTTC